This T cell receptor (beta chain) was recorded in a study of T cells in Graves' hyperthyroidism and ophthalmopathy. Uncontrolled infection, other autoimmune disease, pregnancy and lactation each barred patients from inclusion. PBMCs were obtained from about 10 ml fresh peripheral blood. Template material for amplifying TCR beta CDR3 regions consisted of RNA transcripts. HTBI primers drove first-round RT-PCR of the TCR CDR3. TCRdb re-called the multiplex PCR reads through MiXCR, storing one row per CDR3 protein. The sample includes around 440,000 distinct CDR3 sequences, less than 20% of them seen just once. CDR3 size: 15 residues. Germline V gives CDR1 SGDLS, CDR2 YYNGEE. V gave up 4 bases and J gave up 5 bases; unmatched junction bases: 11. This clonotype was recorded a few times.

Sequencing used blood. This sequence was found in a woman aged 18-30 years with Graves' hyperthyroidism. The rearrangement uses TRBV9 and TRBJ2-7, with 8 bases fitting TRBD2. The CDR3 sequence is CASSPRISGVHEQYF. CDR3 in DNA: TGTGCCAGCAGCCCCCGGATTAGCGGGGTCCACGAGCAGTACTTC.